This is a list of T cell receptor beta chains from one sample in a study of blood T cell repertoires in COVID-19. The assay was immunoSEQ multiplex PCR, and TCRdb's table has in-frame clones only and misses some. The sample has 100,000 to 150,000 clones, roughly 90% seen once. Sequenced: peripheral blood. Receptors originate from a woman in her fifties or sixties with COVID-19, enrolled during active disease. The CDR3 runs from the conserved cysteine through the conserved F or W. D genes are given only for firm matches. Clone size is stated in some rows and not others, as once, few, many or a class when expanded.

D	size	V	J	CDR3	DNA
-	-	TRBV29-1	TRBJ1-1	CSVAPPDMNTEAFF	TGCAGCGTTGCCCCCCCGGACATGAACACTGAAGCTTTCTTT
-	once	TRBV5-1	TRBJ2-3	CASSLAGDNTDTQYF	TGCGCCAGCAGCTTAGCAGGGGATAACACAGATACGCAGTATTTT
-	-	TRBV4-1	TRBJ1-1	CASSQEERRSGRNTEAFF	TGCGCCAGCAGCCAAGAAGAAAGGCGGTCAGGGCGGAACACTGAAGCTTTCTTT
-	-	TRBV21-1	TRBJ1-4	CASSKQGATNEKLFF	TGTGCCAGCAGCAAACAGGGGGCGACTAATGAAAAACTGTTTTTT
TRBD1	-	TRBV5-6	TRBJ1-4	CASSLTGDSVGEKLFF	TGTGCCAGCAGCTTGACAGGGGACTCGGTAGGGGAAAAACTGTTTTTT
-	-	TRBV9	TRBJ2-7	CASSVARTGYEQYF	TGTGCCAGCAGCGTTGCACGGACTGGCTACGAGCAGTACTTC
TRBD1	-	TRBV7-7	TRBJ2-7	CASSRSPTGGEQYF	TGTGCCAGCAGCAGATCCCCTACAGGGGGCGAGCAGTACTTC
-	-	TRBV5-6	TRBJ2-7	CASSLLQVTYEQYF	TGTGCCAGCAGCTTATTGCAGGTCACCTACGAGCAGTACTTC
TRBD1	-	TRBV12-5	TRBJ1-5	CASASNRGSDQPQHF	TGTGCTAGTGCTTCTAACAGGGGATCGGATCAGCCCCAGCATTTT
TRBD1	-	TRBV30	TRBJ1-2	CAYPGGLLSGYTF	TGTGCCTATCCAGGGGGGTTGTTGTCGGGCTACACCTTC
TRBD2	-	TRBV11-2	TRBJ2-1	CASSSYQASGGVSYNEQFF	TGTGCCAGCAGCTCCTACCAGGCCAGCGGGGGGGTCTCCTACAATGAGCAGTTCTTC
-	once	TRBV18	TRBJ1-1	CASSPRGLNTEAFF	TGTGCCAGCTCACCACGGGGCCTTAACACTGAAGCTTTCTTT
-	-	TRBV6-5	TRBJ2-5	CASRTRYQETQYF	TGTGCCAGCAGAACCAGGTACCAAGAGACCCAGTACTTC
TRBD1	-	TRBV5-1	TRBJ2-7	CASSLVTGVSPYEQYF	TGCGCCAGCAGCTTAGTAACAGGGGTGAGTCCCTACGAGCAGTACTTC
-	-	TRBV11-2	TRBJ1-4	CASSFSSQVLNEKLFF	TGTGCCAGCAGCTTTAGTTCTCAGGTTCTAAATGAAAAACTGTTTTTT
TRBD1	-	TRBV5-6	TRBJ1-2	CASSLVGQSTF	TGTGCCAGCAGCTTGGTGGGACAGTCGACCTTC
-	-	TRBV19	TRBJ2-1	CASSIGTLNEQFF	TGTGCCAGTAGTATTGGGACTCTCAATGAGCAGTTCTTC
-	-	TRBV5-4	TRBJ2-2	CASSLAGTTGTGELFF	TGTGCCAGCAGCTTAGCCGGGACAACGGGCACCGGGGAGCTGTTTTTT
-	-	TRBV21-1	TRBJ2-5	CASSKVPRQGRRETQYF	TGTGCCAGCAGCAAAGTCCCCCGACAGGGAAGGAGGGAGACCCAGTACTTC
-	-	TRBV11-2	TRBJ1-1	CASSLGAGVPEAFF	TGTGCCAGCAGCTTAGGCGCAGGGGTCCCTGAAGCTTTCTTT
-	once	TRBV7-2	TRBJ1-1	CASSREFLNTEAFF	TGTGCCAGCAGCCGGGAGTTTTTGAACACTGAAGCTTTCTTT
-	-	TRBV4-3	TRBJ1-2	CASSQESLGGSGYTF	TGCGCCAGCAGCCAAGAATCGTTAGGGGGTAGTGGCTACACCTTC
-	once	TRBV28	TRBJ1-1	CASSPLAGNTEAFF	TGTGCCAGCAGTCCACTGGCGGGGAACACTGAAGCTTTCTTT
TRBD1	-	TRBV7-9	TRBJ1-5	CASSLSGGGNQPQHF	TGTGCCAGCAGCTTATCAGGGGGCGGCAATCAGCCCCAGCATTTT
TRBD1	-	TRBV7-2	TRBJ1-1	CASSSLQGNEAFF	TGTGCCAGCAGCTCCCTACAGGGGAATGAAGCTTTCTTT
-	-	TRBV5-4	TRBJ2-5	CASSVRGGAQYF	TGTGCCAGCAGCGTGAGGGGCGGGGCCCAGTACTTC
-	-	TRBV7-7	TRBJ2-1	CASSFMPAGEGGNEQFF	TGTGCTAGCAGCTTTATGCCCGCCGGAGAAGGGGGCAATGAGCAGTTCTTC
-	-	TRBV4-1	TRBJ2-7	CASSQDPGGRRDEQYF	TGCGCCAGCAGCCAAGATCCCGGGGGGCGTAGGGACGAGCAGTACTTC
-	-	TRBV6-5	TRBJ1-5	CATGDYQPQHF	TGTGCCACCGGGGATTACCAGCCCCAGCATTTT
TRBD2	-	TRBV4-3	TRBJ2-3	CASRDRTSGGARYSTDTQYF	TGCGCCAGCAGAGACCGGACTAGCGGGGGGGCCCGATATAGCACAGATACGCAGTATTTT
TRBD2	-	TRBV5-1	TRBJ2-1	CASSSGLAGQAFAYNEQFF	TGCGCCAGCAGCTCGGGACTAGCGGGGCAAGCTTTCGCCTACAATGAGCAGTTCTTC
-	once	TRBV19	TRBJ1-5	CASIGVSNQPQHF	TGTGCCAGCATAGGGGTGTCCAATCAGCCCCAGCATTTT
-	-	TRBV13	TRBJ1-1	CASSQGRSLGAFF	TGTGCCAGCAGCCAGGGCCGGTCCCTTGGAGCTTTCTTT
-	-	TRBV18	TRBJ1-3	CASSSGLPHSAGNTIYF	TGTGCCAGCTCATCGGGACTGCCTCATTCGGCTGGAAACACCATATATTTT
TRBD1	-	TRBV7-9	TRBJ1-4	CASSFDRGLTNEKLFF	TGTGCCAGCAGCTTCGACAGGGGTTTAACTAATGAAAAACTGTTTTTT